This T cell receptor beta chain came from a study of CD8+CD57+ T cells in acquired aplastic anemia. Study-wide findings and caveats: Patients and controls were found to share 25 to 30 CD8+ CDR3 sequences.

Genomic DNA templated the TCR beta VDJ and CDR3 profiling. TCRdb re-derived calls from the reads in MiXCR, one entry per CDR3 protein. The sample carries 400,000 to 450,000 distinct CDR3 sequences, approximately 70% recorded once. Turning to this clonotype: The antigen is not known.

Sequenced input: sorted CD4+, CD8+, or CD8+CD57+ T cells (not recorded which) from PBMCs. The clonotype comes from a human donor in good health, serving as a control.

The chain's CDR3 is CSATSSDEFFDEQYF. The CDR3 coding sequence is TGCAGTGCTACCTCTAGCGACGAGTTCTTCGACGAGCAGTACTTC. The V gene is TRBV20-1, the J gene TRBJ2-7, with a tentative D call TRBD2 (6 bases). Trimming took 4 bases from V and 5 from J, leaving 21 bases between them. The CDR3 contains 15 residues. From germline, CDR1 is DFQATT and CDR2 SNEGSKA (reference sequence).